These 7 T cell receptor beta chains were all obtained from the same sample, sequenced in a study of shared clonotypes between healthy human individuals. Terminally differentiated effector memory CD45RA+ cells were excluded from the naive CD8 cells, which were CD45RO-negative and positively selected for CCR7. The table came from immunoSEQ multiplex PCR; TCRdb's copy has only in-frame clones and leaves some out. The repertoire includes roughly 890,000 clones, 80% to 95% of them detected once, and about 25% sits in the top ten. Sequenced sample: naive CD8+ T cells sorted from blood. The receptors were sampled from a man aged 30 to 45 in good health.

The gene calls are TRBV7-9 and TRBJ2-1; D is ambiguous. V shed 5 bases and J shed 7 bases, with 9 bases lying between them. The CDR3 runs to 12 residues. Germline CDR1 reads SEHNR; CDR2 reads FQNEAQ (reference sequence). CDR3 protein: CASSRVGNEQFF. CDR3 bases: TGTGCCAGCAGCCGAGTGGGTAATGAGCAGTTCTTC.

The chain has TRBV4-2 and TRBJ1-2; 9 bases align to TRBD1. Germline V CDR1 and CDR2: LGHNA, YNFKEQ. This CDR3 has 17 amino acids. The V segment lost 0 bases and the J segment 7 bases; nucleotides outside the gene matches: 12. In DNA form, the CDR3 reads TGTGCCAGCAGCCAAGAAATATCGGGGACAGGGCCTATTGGCTACACCTTC. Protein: CASSQEISGTGPIGYTF.

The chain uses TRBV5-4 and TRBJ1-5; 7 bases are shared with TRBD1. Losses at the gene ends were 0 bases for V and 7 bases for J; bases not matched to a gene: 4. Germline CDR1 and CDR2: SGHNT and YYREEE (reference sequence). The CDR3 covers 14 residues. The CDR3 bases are TGTGCCAGCAGCTTGGCCAGGGGGGTACAGCCCCAGCATTTT. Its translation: CASSLARGVQPQHF.

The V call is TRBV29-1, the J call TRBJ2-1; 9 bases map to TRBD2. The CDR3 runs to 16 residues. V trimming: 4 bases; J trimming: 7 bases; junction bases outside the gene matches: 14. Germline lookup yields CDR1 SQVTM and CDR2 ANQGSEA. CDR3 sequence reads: CSVGGFTSGPVNEQFF. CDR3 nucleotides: TGCAGCGTTGGCGGGTTCACTAGCGGGCCTGTGAATGAGCAGTTCTTC.

CDR3 sequence: CASSLEAQSLYEQYF. DNA of the CDR3: TGTGCCAGCAGCTTAGAAGCACAATCCCTCTACGAGCAGTACTTC. This chain connects TRBV11-2 to TRBJ2-7; no definite D call. This CDR3 has 15 amino acids. Trimming shortened V by 0 bases and J by 3 bases, and 12 bases separated the two germline ends. Germline V CDR1 and CDR2: SGHAT, FQNNGV.

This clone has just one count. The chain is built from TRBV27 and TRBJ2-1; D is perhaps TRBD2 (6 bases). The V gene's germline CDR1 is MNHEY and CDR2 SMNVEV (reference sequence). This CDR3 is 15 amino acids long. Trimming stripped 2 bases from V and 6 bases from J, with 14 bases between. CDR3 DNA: TGTGCCAGCAGTTTAGCCGGGGGTTATATCAATGAGCAGTTCTTC. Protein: CASSLAGGYINEQFF.

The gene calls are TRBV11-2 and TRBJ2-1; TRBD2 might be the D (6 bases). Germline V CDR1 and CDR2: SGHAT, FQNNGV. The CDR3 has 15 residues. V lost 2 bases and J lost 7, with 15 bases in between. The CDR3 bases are TGTGCCAGCAGCTTACCTAAGATGGGGGGAAATGAGCAGTTCTTC. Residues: CASSLPKMGGNEQFF.